This T cell receptor beta chain comes out of a study of T cells in Graves' hyperthyroidism and ophthalmopathy. Study overall: It was at initial diagnosis, before any treatment, that peripheral blood was collected.

Newly diagnosed patients aged 18 to 65 had hyperthyroidism of under 2 months' duration. Progressors' blood was drawn at hyperthyroidism diagnosis, before ophthalmopathy symptoms. From 10 ml of fresh peripheral blood, PBMCs were isolated. The germline gives CDR1 SGHTS, CDR2 YDEGEE. The V end lost 3 bases, the J end lost 4 bases, and 13 bases lay between the germline ends. The CDR3 sequence is 15 residues long. From RNA transcripts, TCR beta CDR3 regions were amplified. The HTBI primer set was used in a first-round RT-PCR of the TCR CDR3. TCRdb processed the multiplex PCR reads anew with MiXCR; each CDR3 protein has one entry. This table holds a few hundred thousand distinct CDR3 sequences, 14% found once.

The source material was blood. This TCR derives from a woman in her twenties or thirties with Graves' hyperthyroidism that later progressed to Graves' ophthalmopathy. The gene calls are TRBV5-8 and TRBJ1-4; D perhaps matches TRBD1 (5 bases). The CDR3 sequence: CASSSGDGINEKLFF. The CDR3 nucleotides read TGTGCCAGCAGCTCCGGGGACGGAATTAATGAAAAACTGTTTTTT.